The sequence of this T cell receptor beta chain was determined in a study of T-cell memory formation after mild COVID-19. V was cut by 7 bases and J by 6 bases, with 19 bases left in between. Germline V gene sequence: CDR1 SQVTM, CDR2 ANQGSEA. This CDR3 comprises 13 residues. From the 5' RACE reads, TCRdb called clonotypes with MiXCR, one entry per CDR3 protein. Among 150,000 to 200,000 distinct CDR3 sequences listed, roughly 12% were seen once. This clonotype has at least ten counts. What was sequenced was PBMCs or a T cell subset sorted from them (not recorded which). The J gene is TRBJ2-7, the V gene TRBV29-1, with D uncertain. This clonotype was obtained from a man between 18 and 35 years old who had mild COVID-19 (a few samples of this study predate the infection). Cell type and time point are not known. The CDR3 DNA reads TGCAGCGCTGGGCGACAAGAGTCAACCGAGCAGTACTTC. Its translation is CSAGRQESTEQYF.